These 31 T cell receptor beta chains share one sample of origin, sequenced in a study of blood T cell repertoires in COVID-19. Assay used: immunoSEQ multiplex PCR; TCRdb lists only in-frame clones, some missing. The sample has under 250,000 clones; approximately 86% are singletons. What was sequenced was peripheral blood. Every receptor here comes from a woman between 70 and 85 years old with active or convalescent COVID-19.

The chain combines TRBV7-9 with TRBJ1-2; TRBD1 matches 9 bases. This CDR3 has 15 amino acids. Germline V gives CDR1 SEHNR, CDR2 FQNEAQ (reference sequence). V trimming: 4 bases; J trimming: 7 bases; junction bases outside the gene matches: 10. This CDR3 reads CASSSSGTGWAGYTF. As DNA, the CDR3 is TGTGCCAGCAGCTCCTCCGGGACAGGGTGGGCTGGCTACACCTTC.

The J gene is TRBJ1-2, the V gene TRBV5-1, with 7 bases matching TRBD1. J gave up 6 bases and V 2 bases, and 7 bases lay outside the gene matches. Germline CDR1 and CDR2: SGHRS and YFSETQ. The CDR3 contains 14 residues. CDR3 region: CASSFTQGNDGYTF. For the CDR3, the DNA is TGCGCCAGCAGCTTTACACAGGGGAACGATGGCTACACCTTC. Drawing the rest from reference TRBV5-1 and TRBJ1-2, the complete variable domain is KAGVTQTPRYLIKTRGQQVTLSCSPISGHRSVSWYQQTPGQGLQFLFEYFSETQRNKGNFPGRFSGRQFSNSRSEMNVSTLELGDSALYLCASSFTQGNDGYTFGSGTRLTVV.

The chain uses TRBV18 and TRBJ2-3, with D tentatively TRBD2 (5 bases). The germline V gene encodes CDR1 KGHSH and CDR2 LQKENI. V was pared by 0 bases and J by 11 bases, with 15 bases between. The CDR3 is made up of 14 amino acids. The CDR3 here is CASSPPNYPGKQYF. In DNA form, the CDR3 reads TGTGCCAGCTCACCACCAAACTACCCGGGGAAGCAGTATTTT.

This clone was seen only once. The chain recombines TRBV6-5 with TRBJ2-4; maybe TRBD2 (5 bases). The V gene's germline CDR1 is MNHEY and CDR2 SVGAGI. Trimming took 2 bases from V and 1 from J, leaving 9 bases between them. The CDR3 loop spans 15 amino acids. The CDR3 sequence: CASSYTGVAKNIQYF. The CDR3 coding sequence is TGTGCCAGCAGTTACACCGGGGTGGCCAAAAACATTCAGTACTTC.

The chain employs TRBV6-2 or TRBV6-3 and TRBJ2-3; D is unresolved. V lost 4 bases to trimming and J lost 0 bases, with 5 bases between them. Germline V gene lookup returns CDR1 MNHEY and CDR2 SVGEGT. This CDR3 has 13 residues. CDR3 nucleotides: TGTGCCAGCAGTTTCGGGAGCACAGATACGCAGTATTTT. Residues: CASSFGSTDTQYF.

CDR3 loop: CASSHGSSDTQYF. The CDR3 DNA sequence: TGTGCCAGCAGCCACGGGAGCTCAGATACGCAGTATTTT. The chain is built from TRBV3-1 (or the pseudogene TRBV3-2) and TRBJ2-3, with a tentative D call TRBD2 (6 bases). The CDR3 is made up of 13 amino acids. Germline CDR1 and CDR2: LGHDT and YNNKEL (reference sequence). V was clipped by 3 bases and J by 4 bases, with 8 bases between them.

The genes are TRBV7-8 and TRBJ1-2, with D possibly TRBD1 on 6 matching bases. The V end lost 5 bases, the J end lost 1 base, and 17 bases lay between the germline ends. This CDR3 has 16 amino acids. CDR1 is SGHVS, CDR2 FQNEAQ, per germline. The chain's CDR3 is CASSPDSTGNNYGYTF. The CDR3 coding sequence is TGTGCCAGCAGCCCCGACTCGACAGGCAATAACTATGGCTACACCTTC.

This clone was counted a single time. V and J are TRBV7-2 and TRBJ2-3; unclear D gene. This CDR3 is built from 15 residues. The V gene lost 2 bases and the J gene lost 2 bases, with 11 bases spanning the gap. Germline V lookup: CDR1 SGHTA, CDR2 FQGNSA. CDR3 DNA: TGTGCCAGCAGCTTATCCCCAGTCCACACAGATACGCAGTATTTT. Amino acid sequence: CASSLSPVHTDTQYF.

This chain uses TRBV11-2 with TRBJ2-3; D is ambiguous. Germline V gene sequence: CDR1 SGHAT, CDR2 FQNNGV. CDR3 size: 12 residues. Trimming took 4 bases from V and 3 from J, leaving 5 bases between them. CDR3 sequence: CASSWRTDTQYF. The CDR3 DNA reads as TGTGCCAGCAGCTGGAGAACAGATACGCAGTATTTT. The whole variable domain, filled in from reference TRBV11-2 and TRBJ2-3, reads EAGVAQSPRYKIIEKRQSVAFWCNPISGHATLYWYQQILGQGPKLLIQFQNNGVVDDSQLPKDRFSAERLKGVDSTLKIQPAKLEDSAVYLCASSWRTDTQYFGPGTRLTVL.

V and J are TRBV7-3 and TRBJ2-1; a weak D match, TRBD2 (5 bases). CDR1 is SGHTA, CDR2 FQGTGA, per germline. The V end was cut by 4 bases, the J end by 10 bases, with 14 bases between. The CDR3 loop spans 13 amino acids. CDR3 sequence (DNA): TGTGCCAGCAGCTCCCGGACTCCTGGGGAGCAGTTCTTC. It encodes CASSSRTPGEQFF.

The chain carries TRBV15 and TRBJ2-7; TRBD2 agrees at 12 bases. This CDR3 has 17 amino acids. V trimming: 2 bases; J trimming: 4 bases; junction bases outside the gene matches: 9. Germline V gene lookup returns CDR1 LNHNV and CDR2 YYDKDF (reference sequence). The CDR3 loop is CATSRLDGLAGGYEQYF. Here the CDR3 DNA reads TGTGCCACCAGCAGATTAGATGGGCTAGCGGGGGGGTACGAGCAGTACTTC.

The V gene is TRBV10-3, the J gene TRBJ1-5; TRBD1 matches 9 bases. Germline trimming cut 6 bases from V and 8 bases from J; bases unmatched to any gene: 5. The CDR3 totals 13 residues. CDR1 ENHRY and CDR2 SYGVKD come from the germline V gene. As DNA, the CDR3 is TGTGCCATCAGCGGGACAGGGCAGGAGCCCCAGCATTTT. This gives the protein CAISGTGQEPQHF.

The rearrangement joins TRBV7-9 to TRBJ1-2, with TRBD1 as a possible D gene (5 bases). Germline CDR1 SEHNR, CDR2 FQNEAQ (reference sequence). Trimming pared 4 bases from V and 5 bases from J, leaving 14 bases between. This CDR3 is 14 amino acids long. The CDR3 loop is CASSSVGREYGYTF. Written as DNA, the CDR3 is TGTGCCAGCAGCTCCGTCGGCAGGGAATATGGCTACACCTTC. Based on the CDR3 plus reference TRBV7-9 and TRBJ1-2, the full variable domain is DTGVSQNPRHKITKRGQNVTFRCDPISEHNRLYWYRQTLGQGPEFLTYFQNEAQLEKSRLLSDRFSAERPKGSFSTLEIQRTEQGDSAMYLCASSSVGREYGYTFGSGTRLTVV.

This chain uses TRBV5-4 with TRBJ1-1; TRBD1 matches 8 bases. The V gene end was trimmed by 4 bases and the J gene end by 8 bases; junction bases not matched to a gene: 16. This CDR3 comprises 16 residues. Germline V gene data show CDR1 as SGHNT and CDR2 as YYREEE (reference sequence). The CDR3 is CASSPRADRASSEAFF. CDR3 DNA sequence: TGTGCCAGCAGCCCCCGGGCGGACAGGGCGTCCTCGGAAGCTTTCTTT.

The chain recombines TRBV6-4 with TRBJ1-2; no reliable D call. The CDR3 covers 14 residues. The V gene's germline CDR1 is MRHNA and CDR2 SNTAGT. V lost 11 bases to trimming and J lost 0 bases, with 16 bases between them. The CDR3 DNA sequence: TGTGCCTTATCCTGGAGAAAATCTAACTATGGCTACACCTTC. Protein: CALSWRKSNYGYTF.

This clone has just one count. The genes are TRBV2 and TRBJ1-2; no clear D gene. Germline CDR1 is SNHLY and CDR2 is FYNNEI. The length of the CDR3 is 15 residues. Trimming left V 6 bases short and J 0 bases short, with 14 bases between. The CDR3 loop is CASRARSGTNYGYTF. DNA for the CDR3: TGTGCCAGCAGGGCCCGATCGGGGACTAACTATGGCTACACCTTC.

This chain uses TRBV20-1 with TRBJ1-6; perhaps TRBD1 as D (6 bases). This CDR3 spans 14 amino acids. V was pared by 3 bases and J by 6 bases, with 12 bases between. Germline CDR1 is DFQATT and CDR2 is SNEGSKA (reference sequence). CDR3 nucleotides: TGCAGTGCTAGTCGGGGGGCGGGTAATTCACCCCTCCACTTT. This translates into CSASRGAGNSPLHF.

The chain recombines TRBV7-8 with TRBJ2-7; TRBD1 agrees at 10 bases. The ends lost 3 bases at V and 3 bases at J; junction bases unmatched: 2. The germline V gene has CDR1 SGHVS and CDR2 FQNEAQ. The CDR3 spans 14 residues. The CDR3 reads CASSFGTGDYEQYF. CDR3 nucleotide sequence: TGTGCCAGCAGCTTCGGGACAGGGGACTACGAGCAGTACTTC.

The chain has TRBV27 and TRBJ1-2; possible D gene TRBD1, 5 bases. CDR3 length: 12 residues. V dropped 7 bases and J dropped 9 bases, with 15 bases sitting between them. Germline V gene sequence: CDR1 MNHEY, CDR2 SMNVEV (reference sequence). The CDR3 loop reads CASKSVGGSYTF. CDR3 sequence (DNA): TGTGCCAGCAAGTCGGTGGGGGGGAGCTACACCTTC.

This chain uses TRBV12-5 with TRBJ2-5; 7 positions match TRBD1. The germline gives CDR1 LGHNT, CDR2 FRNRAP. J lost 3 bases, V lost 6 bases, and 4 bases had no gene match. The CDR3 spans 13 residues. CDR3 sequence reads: CASGTGTEETQYF. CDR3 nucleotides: TGTGCTAGTGGCACCGGGACAGAAGAGACCCAGTACTTC.

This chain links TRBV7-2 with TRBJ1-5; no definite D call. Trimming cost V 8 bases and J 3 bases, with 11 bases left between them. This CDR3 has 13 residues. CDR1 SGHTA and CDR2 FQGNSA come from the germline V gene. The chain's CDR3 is CASGVQTNQPQHF. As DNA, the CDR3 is TGTGCCAGCGGTGTACAGACCAATCAGCCCCAGCATTTT. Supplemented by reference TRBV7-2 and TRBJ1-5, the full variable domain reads GAGVSQSPSNKVTEKGKDVELRCDPISGHTALYWYRQSLGQGLEFLIYFQGNSAPDKSGLPSDRFSAERTGGSVSTLTIQRTQQEDSAVYLCASGVQTNQPQHFGDGTRLSIL.

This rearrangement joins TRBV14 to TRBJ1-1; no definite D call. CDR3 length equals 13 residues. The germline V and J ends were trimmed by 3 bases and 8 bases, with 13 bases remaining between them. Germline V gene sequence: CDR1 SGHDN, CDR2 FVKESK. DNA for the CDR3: TGTGCCAGCAGCCAGGTTTACGAGAGCGAAGCTTTCTTT. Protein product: CASSQVYESEAFF.

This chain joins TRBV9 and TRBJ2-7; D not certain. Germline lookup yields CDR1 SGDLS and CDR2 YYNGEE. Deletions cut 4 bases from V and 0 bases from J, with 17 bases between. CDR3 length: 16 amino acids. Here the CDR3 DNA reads TGTGCCAGCAGCCCTACCGGGTCCTCCAGCTCCTACGAGCAGTACTTC. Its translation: CASSPTGSSSSYEQYF.

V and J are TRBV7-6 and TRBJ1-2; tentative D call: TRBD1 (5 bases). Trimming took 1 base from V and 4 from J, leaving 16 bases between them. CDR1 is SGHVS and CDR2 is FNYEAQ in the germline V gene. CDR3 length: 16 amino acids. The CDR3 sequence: CASSLERGSRTYGYTF. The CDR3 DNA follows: TGTGCCAGCAGCTTAGAACGGGGGTCTCGGACCTATGGCTACACCTTC.

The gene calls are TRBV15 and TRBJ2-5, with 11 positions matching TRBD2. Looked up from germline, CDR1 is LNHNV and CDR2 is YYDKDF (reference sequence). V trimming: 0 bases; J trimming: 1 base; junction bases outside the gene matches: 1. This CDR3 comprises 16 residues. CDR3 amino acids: CATSREGTSGQETQYF. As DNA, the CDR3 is TGTGCCACCAGCAGAGAAGGGACTAGCGGCCAAGAGACCCAGTACTTC. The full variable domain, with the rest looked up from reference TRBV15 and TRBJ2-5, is DAMVIQNPRYQVTQFGKPVTLSCSQTLNHNVMYWYQQKSSQAPKLLFHYYDKDFNNEADTPDNFQSRRPNTSFCFLDIRSPGLGDTAMYLCATSREGTSGQETQYFGPGTRLLVL.

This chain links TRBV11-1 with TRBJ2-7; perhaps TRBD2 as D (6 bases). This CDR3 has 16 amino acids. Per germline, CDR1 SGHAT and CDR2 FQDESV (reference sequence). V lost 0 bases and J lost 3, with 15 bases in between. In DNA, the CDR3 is TGTGCCAGCAGCTTAGCGCGGAGGGTAGGTTTCTACGAGCAGTACTTC. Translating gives CASSLARRVGFYEQYF.

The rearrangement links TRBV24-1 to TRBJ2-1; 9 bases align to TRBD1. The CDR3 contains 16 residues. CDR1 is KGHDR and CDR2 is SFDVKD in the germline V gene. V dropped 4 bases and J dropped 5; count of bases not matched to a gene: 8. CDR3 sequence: CATSDPGTGIDNEQFF. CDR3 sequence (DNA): TGTGCCACCAGTGACCCCGGGACAGGGATCGACAATGAGCAGTTCTTC.

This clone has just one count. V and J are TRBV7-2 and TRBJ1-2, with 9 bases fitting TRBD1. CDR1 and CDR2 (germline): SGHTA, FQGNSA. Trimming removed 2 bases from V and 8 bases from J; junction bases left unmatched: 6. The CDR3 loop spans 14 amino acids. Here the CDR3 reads CASSLRDRVGGYTF. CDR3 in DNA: TGTGCCAGCAGCTTAAGGGACAGGGTCGGGGGCTACACCTTC.

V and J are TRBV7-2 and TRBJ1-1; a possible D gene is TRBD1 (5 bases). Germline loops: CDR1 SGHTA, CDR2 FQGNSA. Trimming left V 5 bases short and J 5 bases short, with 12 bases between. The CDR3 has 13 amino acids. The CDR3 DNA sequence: TGTGCCAGCAGCGGGGCCCGGGGGACTGAAGCTTTCTTT. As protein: CASSGARGTEAFF.

CDR3 residues: CATEGLAGSRETQYF. The CDR3 DNA reads TGTGCCACCGAAGGGTTAGCGGGGTCAAGGGAGACCCAGTACTTC. The chain employs TRBV24-1 and TRBJ2-5, with 8 nucleotides matching TRBD2. CDR3 length: 15 amino acids. V lost 9 bases to trimming and J lost 5 bases; unmatched junction nucleotides: 13. Germline CDR1 is KGHDR and CDR2 is SFDVKD.

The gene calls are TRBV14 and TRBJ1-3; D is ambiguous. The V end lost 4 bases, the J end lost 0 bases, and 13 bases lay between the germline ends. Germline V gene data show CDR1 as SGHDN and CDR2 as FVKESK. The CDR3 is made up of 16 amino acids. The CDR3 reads CASSLINGGSGNTIYF. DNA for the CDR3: TGTGCCAGCAGCCTGATAAATGGCGGCTCTGGAAACACCATATATTTT. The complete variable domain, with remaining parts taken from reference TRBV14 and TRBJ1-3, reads EAGVTQFPSHSVIEKGQTVTLRCDPISGHDNLYWYRRVMGKEIKFLLHFVKESKQDESGMPNNRFLAERTGGTYSTLKVQPAELEDSGVYFCASSLINGGSGNTIYFGEGSWLTVV.